One T cell receptor (beta chain) is described in this entry. What it binds is unknown. This CDR3 is built from 12 residues. The V gene's germline CDR1 is GTSNPN and CDR2 SVGIG (reference sequence). V was trimmed by 4 bases and J by 5 bases, leaving 11 bases between them. Primed by a sample-barcoded 5' primer and a J-beta primer mix, a second PCR proceeded for about 6 to 11 cycles. The authors tagged each cDNA molecule using a template-switch adaptor with 12 random nucleotides. Every sample gave at least 3 million paired-end reads containing CDR3. TCRdb independently ran MiXCR on the 5' RACE reads; one entry per CDR3 protein. The sample has about 780,000 distinct CDR3 sequences, around 68% seen once. The data originate from a study of blood T cells in healthy people across ages. The wider study: When template switching was applied, about one barcoded beta molecule was captured per two T cells.

Study observations and caveats: TCR beta diversity per million T cells fell roughly linearly with age.

The rearrangement links TRBV30 to TRBJ1-2; a weak D match, TRBD1 (5 bases). The sequenced sample consisted of blood. This clonotype originated in a man in his thirties or forties in good health. CDR3 residues: CAWTLGRYGYTF. As DNA, the CDR3 is TGTGCCTGGACCCTGGGGCGATATGGCTACACCTTC.